This TCR beta chain was recovered during a study of blood T cell repertoires in COVID-19. Per the germline V gene, CDR1 is SSHAT and CDR2 is FNYEAQ (reference sequence). V was clipped by 5 bases and J by 6 bases; unmatched bases: 0. The CDR3 is made up of 12 amino acids. Per the original methods: Counts of nucleated cells, estimated from reference gene primer amplification, were obtained. Clones were sequenced by immunoSEQ multiplex PCR, and TCRdb holds only the in-frame ones, with some missing. That table furnishes V, J and clone size, whereas the DNA furnished D and trimming. Among around 150,000 clones, more than 75% were seen once, and the ten largest hold 5%.

The receptor comes from a woman in her fifties or sixties with acute or convalescent COVID-19. The sequenced material came from peripheral blood. The chain has TRBV7-7 and TRBJ2-2; 7 bases line up with TRBD1. The CDR3 spells CASSGTAGELFF. CDR3 in DNA: TGTGCCAGCAGCGGGACAGCCGGGGAGCTGTTTTTT.